A single sample gave rise to the 21 T cell receptor beta chains below, sequenced in a study of T cells in Graves' hyperthyroidism and ophthalmopathy. RNA transcripts served as the template for amplifying TCR beta CDR3 regions. In the first-round RT-PCR of the TCR CDR3, the HTBI primer set was used. TCRdb called the multiplex PCR reads again in MiXCR, with one record for every CDR3 protein. The sample lists roughly 500,000 distinct CDR3 sequences, roughly a quarter seen once, with around 10% in the top ten. Sequencing was performed on blood. The receptors were sampled from a woman between 25 and 40 years old with Graves' ophthalmopathy.

In this sample, this clonotype turned up many times. This sequence joins TRBV28 and TRBJ1-2; tentatively, D is TRBD1 (5 bases). The CDR3 runs to 14 residues. With 2 bases removed from V and 4 bases from J, the gap between germline ends came to 11 bases. Germline CDR1 reads MDHEN; CDR2 reads SYDVKM. The CDR3 nucleotides are TGTGCCAGCAGTTTAAGACAGAGTCTCTATGGCTACACCTTC. Protein: CASSLRQSLYGYTF.

This clonotype showed up many times. CDR3 in DNA: TGTGCCAGCAGTAACCGGGACAGGTCCGACGAGCAGTACTTC. Translation: CASSNRDRSDEQYF. The J gene is TRBJ2-7, the V gene TRBV6-5; 8 bases agree with TRBD1. Germline CDR1 reads MNHEY; CDR2 reads SVGAGI. V gave up 5 bases and J gave up 5 bases; unmatched junction bases: 8. The CDR3 runs 14 residues.

This clonotype was recorded many times. The chain combines TRBV2 with TRBJ2-7; 7 nucleotides line up with TRBD1. Losses at the gene ends were 7 bases for V and 1 base for J; bases not matched to a gene: 13. Per the germline V gene, CDR1 is SNHLY and CDR2 is FYNNEI. The CDR3 is made up of 16 amino acids. CDR3 nucleotides: TGTGCCAGCACCGGGCTAGGACAGGACTTATCCTACGAGCAGTACTTC. Protein: CASTGLGQDLSYEQYF.

This clonotype has ten or more counts. The chain couples TRBV11-2 to TRBJ2-7; 8 bases map to TRBD2. This CDR3 region has 15 residues. Germline loops: CDR1 SGHAT, CDR2 FQNNGV. V lost 1 base and J lost 2; bases outside the gene matches: 4. The CDR3 loop is CASSLGGSGAYEQYF. The CDR3 DNA sequence: TGTGCCAGCAGCTTAGGGGGTAGCGGGGCCTACGAGCAGTACTTC.

This clonotype was recorded many times. The genes are TRBV7-9 and TRBJ1-2; a weak D match, TRBD1 (5 bases). CDR3 length equals 14 residues. V was clipped by 6 bases and J by 4 bases, with 15 bases between them. Germline V gene sequence: CDR1 SEHNR, CDR2 FQNEAQ (reference sequence). CDR3 nucleotides: TGTGCCAGCAGGACCTCCGGGACCGTCTATGGCTACACCTTC. It encodes CASRTSGTVYGYTF.

This clonotype was counted between two and nine times. This rearrangement joins TRBV20-1 to TRBJ2-7; D ambiguous. V lost 1 base to trimming and J lost 0 bases, with 7 bases between them. There are 13 residues in the CDR3. CDR1 and CDR2 (germline): DFQATT, SNEGSKA (reference sequence). The CDR3 coding sequence is TGCAGTGCTAGAGTTGCGAGCTCCTACGAGCAGTACTTC. Protein sequence: CSARVASSYEQYF.

About this clonotype itself: One base away lies a much larger clone, so this may be a sequencing read error. This is likely a read error, given that the CDR3 carries no conserved phenylalanine or tryptophan at its end. The genes are TRBV11-2 and TRBJ1-2; TRBD1 matches at 8 bases. The germline V gene encodes CDR1 SGHAT and CDR2 FQNNGV. This CDR3 region has 15 residues. Losses at the gene ends were 8 bases for V and 3 bases for J; bases not matched to a gene: 11. The CDR3 nucleotides read TGTGCCAGCTCGCCCGTAGTGACAGGGGACTATGGCTACACCTTG. Amino acids: CASSPVVTGDYGYTL.

J is TRBJ2-5 and V is TRBV20-1; TRBD2 matches 11 bases. The CDR3 is made up of 16 amino acids. V lost 3 bases and J lost 5; bases outside the gene matches: 11. Per germline, CDR1 DFQATT and CDR2 SNEGSKA (reference sequence). CDR3 in amino acids: CSASLLGLAEKETQYF. DNA of the CDR3: TGCAGTGCTAGTTTGTTGGGACTAGCGGAGAAGGAGACCCAGTACTTC.

The chain has TRBV29-1 and TRBJ1-1; no reliable D call. The V end lost 2 bases, the J end lost 1 base, and 8 bases lay between the germline ends. The CDR3 contains 13 residues. Looked up from germline, CDR1 is SQVTM and CDR2 is ANQGSEA. The CDR3 protein is CSVEWKANTEAFF. The CDR3 DNA sequence: TGCAGCGTTGAATGGAAGGCGAACACTGAAGCTTTCTTT.

V gene TRBV27 combines with J gene TRBJ1-1; D is ambiguous. Trimming shortened V by 10 bases and J by 5 bases, and 14 bases separated the two germline ends. Germline CDR1 is MNHEY and CDR2 is SMNVEV (reference sequence). The CDR3 totals 12 residues. CDR3 sequence reads: CATSWGRTEAFF. For the CDR3, the DNA is TGTGCCACCTCGTGGGGTAGGACTGAAGCTTTCTTT.

This clonotype was counted many times. The V call is TRBV6-5, the J call TRBJ2-7; TRBD2 matches 7 bases. Germline V gives CDR1 MNHEY, CDR2 SVGAGI. V shed 0 bases and J 1 base; nucleotides not matched to a gene: 6. The CDR3 length is 16 residues. CDR3 sequence reads: CASSYSPGGRSYEQYF. The CDR3 DNA reads as TGTGCCAGCAGTTACTCCCCGGGGGGTCGTTCCTACGAGCAGTACTTC.

This clonotype was counted at least ten times. J is TRBJ2-5 and V is TRBV4-1; D could derive from TRBD1 or TRBD2 (5 bases each). The CDR3 extends over 16 amino acids. V lost 1 base to trimming and J lost 2 bases, with 14 bases between them. The germline CDR1 and CDR2 sequences are MGHRA and YSYEKL. CDR3 residues: CASSQALGTAQETQYF. For the CDR3, the DNA is TGCGCCAGCAGCCAAGCCCTAGGGACGGCGCAAGAGACCCAGTACTTC.

In this sample, this clonotype turned up many times. The chain uses TRBV12-3 or TRBV12-4 and TRBJ1-1; no reliable D call. The CDR3 extends over 14 amino acids. The V and J ends lost 0 bases and 2 bases respectively, with 7 bases between them. The CDR3 DNA reads as TGTGCCAGCAGTTTAGCGACGGTAAACACTGAAGCTTTCTTT. Translated, it gives CASSLATVNTEAFF.

This clonotype was found many times. This chain joins TRBV12-5 and TRBJ2-5; a possible D gene is TRBD1 (6 bases). CDR1 and CDR2 from the germline V gene are LGHNT and FRNRAP. V was shortened by 2 bases and J by 0 bases, with 13 bases between the two germline ends. The CDR3 sequence is 16 residues long. This CDR3 is CASGLPTDSNQETQYF. DNA of the CDR3: TGTGCTAGTGGTTTGCCCACGGACAGCAACCAAGAGACCCAGTACTTC.

The CDR3 nucleotides are TGTGCCAGCAGCCGAGACCCCCTGAGAGAGACCCAGTACTTC. This gives the protein CASSRDPLRETQYF. This chain uses TRBV28 with TRBJ2-5; no reliable D call. The ends were cut back, 6 bases at V and 4 bases at J, with 15 bases in the middle. This CDR3 contains 14 residues. In germline, CDR1 is MDHEN, CDR2 SYDVKM.

This clonotype has only a few counts. The V gene is TRBV30, the J gene TRBJ2-7; TRBD1 aligns across 9 bases. The CDR3 length is 13 residues. Losses at the gene ends were 4 bases for V and 7 bases for J; bases not matched to a gene: 8. The germline CDR1 and CDR2 sequences are GTSNPN and SVGIG (reference sequence). CDR3 nucleotide sequence: TGTGCCTGGATTTCACAGGGGGCAGGGGAGCAGTACTTC. Translation gives CAWISQGAGEQYF.

This clonotype came up many times. V and J are TRBV4-3 and TRBJ1-3; D not resolved. The germline gives CDR1 LGHNA, CDR2 YSLEER. The V end lost 0 bases, the J end lost 1 base, and 10 bases lay between the germline ends. This CDR3 is 16 amino acids long. Here the CDR3 reads CASSQEVPASGNTIYF. In nucleotides, the CDR3 is TGCGCCAGCAGCCAAGAGGTGCCGGCTTCTGGAAACACCATATATTTT.

This clonotype was observed a handful of times. The CDR3 DNA reads TGTGCCAGCAGTTATTACCCCCAGACTAGCTGGGGGGAGACCCAGTACTTC. It encodes CASSYYPQTSWGETQYF. V is TRBV6-5 and J is TRBJ2-5; 7 bases are shared with TRBD2. This CDR3 has 17 residues. Trimming at V came to 3 bases and at J to 5 bases, leaving 15 bases not matched to a gene. CDR1 MNHEY and CDR2 SVGAGI come from the germline V gene.

This clonotype showed up just a few times. The chain employs TRBV12-3 or TRBV12-4 and TRBJ1-1, with D possibly matching TRBD1 (5 bases). The CDR3 is 15 residues long. Deletions cut 3 bases from V and 5 bases from J, with 16 bases between. This CDR3 is CASSFGAGLGTEAFF. The CDR3 DNA reads as TGTGCCAGCAGTTTTGGGGCGGGGCTGGGGACTGAAGCTTTCTTT.

The gene calls are TRBV28 and TRBJ1-5; a possible D gene is TRBD1 (5 bases). The CDR3 runs 13 residues. Deletions cut 5 bases from V and 5 bases from J, with 10 bases between. CDR1 MDHEN and CDR2 SYDVKM come from the germline V gene. The CDR3 sequence is CASSGRVDQPQHF. The DNA of the CDR3 is TGTGCCAGCAGTGGCAGGGTCGATCAGCCCCAGCATTTT.

The chain combines TRBV7-3 with TRBJ1-1; D may be TRBD1 (6 bases). The germline V and J ends were trimmed by 5 bases and 11 bases, with 18 bases remaining between them. Germline V CDR1 and CDR2: SGHTA, FQGTGA. This CDR3 region has 13 residues. In DNA form, the CDR3 reads TGTGCCAGCAGCCCCGTCGCAGGGGCTGCGGCTTTCTTT. This gives the protein CASSPVAGAAAFF.